A selection of T cell receptor beta chains follows, all from one sample in a study of early T cells in non-severe SARS-CoV-2 infection. TCRdb re-derived calls from the 5' RACE reads in MiXCR, one entry per CDR3 protein. Of around 34,000 distinct CDR3 sequences listed, 3.5% to 5% were seen once; the top ten hold 15% to 20%. The sequenced material came from whole blood. These receptors were taken from an adult who was a healthcare worker with PCR-confirmed SARS-CoV-2 infection or an uninfected control (not recorded which). The CDR3 runs from the conserved cysteine through the conserved F or W. Fields, in order: V gene, J gene, D gene, clone size, CDR3 protein, CDR3 DNA. The D gene is left open where the match is weak. Not all rows give a size; the values are once, few, many and, for expanded clones, a class.

TRBV6-2/TRBV6-3	TRBJ1-5	NA	many	CASSWGKDQPQHF	TGTGCCAGCAGTTGGGGAAAAGATCAGCCCCAGCATTTT
TRBV12-3/TRBV12-4	TRBJ2-1	NA	NA	CASSSDFSRSYNEQFF	TGTGCCAGCAGTTCAGACTTTAGCCGCTCCTACAATGAGCAGTTCTTC
TRBV20-1	TRBJ1-6	NA	many	CSASRGSPYNSPLHF	TGCAGTGCTAGCAGGGGCTCCCCCTATAATTCACCCCTCCACTTT
TRBV13	TRBJ1-1	NA	many	CASSTHARDINLMNTEAFF	TGTGCCAGCAGCACCCACGCCCGGGACATAAACCTTATGAACACTGAAGCTTTCTTT
TRBV4-1	TRBJ1-1	NA	many	CASSYPMKRGKNTEAFF	TGCGCCAGCAGCTACCCAATGAAAAGGGGGAAGAACACTGAAGCTTTCTTT
TRBV6-6	TRBJ1-5	NA	many	CASSYAGGIDNQPQHF	TGTGCCAGCAGTTACGCCGGGGGGATTGACAATCAGCCCCAGCATTTT
TRBV9	TRBJ2-1	NA	many	CASSVDWREQFF	TGTGCCAGCAGCGTAGACTGGAGGGAGCAGTTCTTC
TRBV12-3/TRBV12-4	TRBJ1-2	NA	many	CASSFQGLGYTF	TGTGCCAGCAGTTTCCAGGGCCTTGGCTACACCTTC
TRBV7-9	TRBJ2-3	TRBD2	NA	CASSQDREGTDTQYF	TGTGCCAGCAGCCAGGACCGGGAGGGCACAGATACGCAGTATTTT
TRBV28	TRBJ1-2	NA	many	CASSTWGRDGYTF	TGTGCCAGCAGCACGTGGGGGAGGGATGGCTACACCTTC
TRBV19	TRBJ1-2	NA	many	CASRTERGGYTF	TGTGCCAGTAGGACAGAACGTGGGGGCTACACCTTC
TRBV11-1	TRBJ1-5	NA	many	CASSPGMAQPQHF	TGTGCCAGCAGCCCAGGGATGGCTCAGCCCCAGCATTTT
TRBV20-1	TRBJ1-2	NA	many	CSAWAGSTNYGYTF	TGCAGTGCTTGGGCGGGGTCAACTAACTATGGCTACACCTTC
TRBV29-1	TRBJ2-5	TRBD2	many	CSGSGEETQYF	TGCAGCGGTAGCGGGGAAGAGACCCAGTACTTC
TRBV5-1	TRBJ2-1	NA	many	CASSLDAGATTGEQFF	TGCGCCAGCAGCCTGGATGCGGGGGCGACTACCGGGGAGCAGTTCTTC
TRBV6-5	TRBJ2-3	TRBD1	many	CASSSGTDADTQYF	TGTGCCAGCAGCTCCGGGACAGATGCAGATACGCAGTATTTT
TRBV19	TRBJ1-4	TRBD1	NA	CASSVSGTVNEKLFF	TGTGCCAGTAGTGTTTCCGGGACAGTTAATGAAAAACTGTTTTTT
TRBV29-1	TRBJ2-7	NA	NA	CSVDNGSEQYF	TGCAGCGTTGATAACGGATCTGAGCAGTACTTC
TRBV27	TRBJ2-5	NA	many	CASSFSSGPETQYF	TGTGCCAGCAGTTTTTCGTCCGGGCCAGAGACCCAGTACTTC
TRBV5-4	TRBJ2-5	NA	NA	CASSLGWGETQYF	TGTGCCAGCAGCTTGGGGTGGGGAGAGACCCAGTACTTC
TRBV20-1	TRBJ1-1	NA	many	CSAFMGGPNTEAFF	TGCAGTGCTTTCATGGGGGGCCCGAACACTGAAGCTTTCTTT
TRBV5-5	TRBJ2-5	NA	many	CASSLGFGKETQYF	TGTGCCAGCAGCTTGGGGTTTGGGAAAGAGACCCAGTACTTC
TRBV27	TRBJ1-1	NA	many	CASSSQGPPFMNTEAFF	TGTGCCAGCAGTTCCCAGGGACCCCCCTTCATGAACACTGAAGCTTTCTTT
TRBV18	TRBJ2-1	NA	many	CASSPNSNAGGEQFF	TGTGCCAGCTCACCAAACTCGAACGCCGGCGGTGAGCAGTTCTTC
TRBV6-1	TRBJ1-1	NA	few	CASSEAVAGDTEAFF	TGTGCCAGCAGTGAAGCGGTAGCAGGGGACACTGAAGCTTTCTTT
TRBV5-1	TRBJ1-1	NA	many	CASSLVGATGMNTEAFF	TGCGCCAGCAGCTTGGTGGGGGCTACGGGGATGAACACTGAAGCTTTCTTT
TRBV19	TRBJ1-2	TRBD1	many	CASHRDRGGYTF	TGTGCCAGTCACCGGGACAGGGGTGGCTACACCTTC
TRBV12-3/TRBV12-4	TRBJ1-4	NA	many	CASSLVRANEKLFF	TGTGCCAGCAGTTTAGTCCGGGCCAATGAAAAACTGTTTTTT
TRBV4-2	TRBJ2-1	NA	few	CASSHTLTPGRRDEQFF	TGTGCCAGCAGCCATACCCTGACCCCGGGGCGAAGGGATGAGCAGTTCTTC
TRBV11-2	TRBJ2-3	NA	many	CASSLADTQYF	TGTGCCAGCAGTCTTGCGGATACGCAGTATTTT
TRBV7-2	TRBJ2-7	NA	NA	CASSLEFVEGSTYEQYF	TGTGCCAGCAGCTTAGAATTTGTAGAGGGGTCAACCTACGAGCAGTACTTC
TRBV2	TRBJ1-6	NA	many	CASSEGASTLHF	TGTGCCAGCAGTGAAGGGGCGTCTACCCTCCACTTT
TRBV3-1	TRBJ1-1	NA	NA	CASSPLGGNTEAFF	TGTGCCAGCAGCCCCCTAGGGGGTAACACTGAAGCTTTCTTT
TRBV7-2	TRBJ1-3	NA	few	CASSLANSGNTIYF	TGTGCCAGCAGCTTAGCCAACTCTGGAAACACCATATATTTT
TRBV6-1	TRBJ2-6	NA	medium-sized	CASSELEGQSYLSGANVLTF	TGTGCCAGCAGTGAACTAGAAGGGCAGTCCTACCTCTCTGGGGCCAACGTCCTGACTTTC
TRBV29-1	TRBJ2-7	TRBD2	many	CSARGGSTPSYEQYF	TGCAGCGCACGGGGGGGTTCCACCCCTAGCTACGAGCAGTACTTC
TRBV6-5	TRBJ2-5	NA	many	CASSSSVEETQYF	TGTGCCAGCAGTTCGAGTGTTGAAGAGACCCAGTACTTC
TRBV29-1	TRBJ1-2	NA	few	CSVEVSWDYGYTF	TGCAGCGTTGAAGTCTCCTGGGACTATGGCTACACCTTC
TRBV7-9	TRBJ2-5	TRBD2	many	CASSTRTSGGETQYF	TGTGCCAGCAGCACGAGGACTAGCGGGGGTGAGACCCAGTACTTC
TRBV30	TRBJ2-5	TRBD1	many	CAWSVGTLTGVQYF	TGTGCCTGGAGTGTAGGTACCCTGACAGGGGTCCAGTACTTC